A few counts support the clone carrying this T cell receptor (beta chain). Antigen: not known. This sample is drawn from a study of cytomegalovirus exposure and HLA in healthy donors. Whole-study results and caveats: The classifier, whose performance was assessed in both the original and validation cohorts, reportedly diagnosed cytomegalovirus status with high specificity and sensitivity. Cytomegalovirus association was listed for roughly 160 TCR beta chains. In a later analysis, several top co-occurrence clusters appeared linked to parvovirus B19, influenza, CMV and Epstein-Barr virus.

Whereas donors were nominally healthy upon sampling, unrecorded immune exposures were probable. Trimming shortened V by 6 bases and J by 4 bases, and 16 bases separated the two germline ends. The germline CDR1 and CDR2 sequences are ENHRY and SYGVKD. This CDR3 has 14 amino acids. The PCR ran on 60 Vbeta and 13 Jbeta primers. This table comes from immunoSEQ multiplex PCR, and its TCRdb copy is limited to in-frame clones, with some not included. The sample lists 180,000 or so clones, 70% to 80% occurring once. The sequenced material came from PBMCs. This TCR came from a young man in good health and CMV-seronegative. The chain carries TRBV10-3 and TRBJ2-7; tentative D call: TRBD2 (6 bases). The DNA of the CDR3 is TGTGCCATCAGGGGGGGAAGCGGGCTGTACGAGCAGTACTTC. Translating it yields CAIRGGSGLYEQYF.